Shown below are 20 T cell receptor beta chains from a single sample sequenced in a study of T cells in Graves' hyperthyroidism and ophthalmopathy. Amplified regions were TCR beta CDR3 sequences from RNA transcripts. Primed by the HTBI set, a first-round RT-PCR was run on the TCR CDR3. In TCRdb, the multiplex PCR reads were re-called with MiXCR into one record per CDR3 protein. The sample has a few hundred thousand distinct CDR3 sequences, about 16% seen once; the top ten hold 25% to 30%. The source material was blood. All receptors come from a woman under 40 with Graves' ophthalmopathy.

This chain uses TRBV3-1 with TRBJ2-3; 9 bases are shared with TRBD2. This CDR3 comprises 19 residues. CDR1 is LGHDT, CDR2 YNNKEL, per germline (reference sequence). Losses at the gene ends were 0 bases for V and 2 bases for J; bases not matched to a gene: 12. CDR3 bases: TGTGCCAGCAGCCAAGATACTGCTCGGACTAGCGTCTCCACAGATACGCAGTATTTT. It translates to CASSQDTARTSVSTDTQYF.

This clonotype has ten or more counts. The rearrangement uses TRBV6-2 or TRBV6-3 and TRBJ2-5, with TRBD2 matching 7 bases. The CDR3 length is 15 residues. Germline CDR1 is MNHEY and CDR2 is SVGEGT. The V and J ends lost 2 bases and 5 bases, in that order; junction bases with no gene match: 8. CDR3 protein: CASSYTGLVWETQYF. CDR3 sequence (DNA): TGTGCCAGCAGTTACACCGGACTAGTGTGGGAGACCCAGTACTTC.

The sample holds a few counts of this clonotype. In nucleotides, the CDR3 is TGTGCCAGCAGCCCACCGGGACTAGCGGGGGCCTACGAGCAGTACTTC. Protein product: CASSPPGLAGAYEQYF. The V and J genes are TRBV7-2 and TRBJ2-7; TRBD2 aligns across 14 bases. Germline CDR1 and CDR2: SGHTA and FQGNSA. After removal of 5 bases from V and 2 bases from J, the junction contained 5 bases not matched to a gene. The length of the CDR3 is 16 residues. The variable domain in full, completed from reference TRBV7-2 and TRBJ2-7, reads GAGVSQSPSNKVTEKGKDVELRCDPISGHTALYWYRQSLGQGLEFLIYFQGNSAPDKSGLPSDRFSAERTGGSVSTLTIQRTQQEDSAVYLCASSPPGLAGAYEQYFGPGTRLTVT.

The table lists this clonotype with many counts. The chain links TRBV30 to TRBJ2-2; TRBD2 might be the D (7 bases). The CDR3 is made up of 14 amino acids. Trimming left V 2 bases short and J 5 bases short, with 12 bases between. Per the germline V gene, CDR1 is GTSNPN and CDR2 is SVGIG (reference sequence). The CDR3 sequence is CAWSRAGATGELFF. The CDR3 coding sequence is TGTGCCTGGAGTCGGGCGGGGGCGACCGGGGAGCTGTTTTTT.

In the case of this clonotype: One junction end does not reproduce the germline sequence, and a read error may be involved. The chain couples TRBV5-1 to TRBJ2-7, with 8 positions matching TRBD1. Germline CDR1 SGHRS, CDR2 YFSETQ. The CDR3 is 15 amino acids. CDR3 DNA: TGCGCCAGCAGCCCTTTGGCGGGACAGGACTACGAGCAATACTTC. Its protein is CASSPLAGQDYEQYF. Full variable domain (missing parts from reference TRBV5-1 and TRBJ2-7): KAGVTQTPRYLIKTRGQQVTLSCSPISGHRSVSWYQQTPGQGLQFLFEYFSETQRNKGNFPGRFSGRQFSNSRSEMNVSTLELGDSALYLCASSPLAGQDYEQYFGPGTRLTVT.

This clonotype was seen at least ten times. The V and J genes are TRBV28 and TRBJ2-1; TRBD1 matches at 7 bases. With V trimmed by 6 bases and J by 7 bases, 15 bases remained unmatched. This CDR3 has 16 amino acids. Germline loops: CDR1 MDHEN, CDR2 SYDVKM. The CDR3 bases are TGTGCCAGCAGGATTTCGACAGGGTCTTCGTGGAATGAGCAGTTCTTC. Its protein product is CASRISTGSSWNEQFF.

This clonotype occurred many times. The chain uses TRBV6-2 or TRBV6-3 and TRBJ2-5, with D uncertain. V lost 6 bases and J lost 2, with 16 bases in between. The CDR3 is 15 residues long. Germline-derived CDR1 and CDR2 are MNHEY and SVGEGT. CDR3 nucleotide sequence: TGTGCCAGCAGCTCGGGTGGCAGCGTTCAAGAGACCCAGTACTTC. This translates into CASSSGGSVQETQYF.

This clonotype has only a few counts. The V call is TRBV5-1, the J call TRBJ2-2; D possibly uses TRBD1 or TRBD2 (5 bases each). Germline V gene data show CDR1 as SGHRS and CDR2 as YFSETQ. This CDR3 region has 14 residues. V was pared by 10 bases and J by 0 bases, with 13 bases between. CDR3 bases: TGCGCCGGGAGAACAGGACCGAACACCGGGGAGCTGTTTTTT. Translation: CAGRTGPNTGELFF.

This clonotype was recorded many times. V usage is TRBV19 and J usage is TRBJ2-1; TRBD2 matches 8 bases. V gave up 9 bases and J gave up 3 bases; unmatched junction bases: 7. Germline V gives CDR1 LNHDA, CDR2 SQIVND (reference sequence). The CDR3 has 14 residues. The DNA of the CDR3 is TGTGCCAGCGGTTCTAGCGGGCTCTACAATGAGCAGTTCTTC. Protein sequence: CASGSSGLYNEQFF.

The chain is built from TRBV25-1 and TRBJ2-2; 7 bases map to TRBD2. Germline CDR1 MGHDK, CDR2 SYGVNS. This CDR3 comprises 16 residues. The V gene end was trimmed by 3 bases and the J gene end by 0 bases; junction bases not matched to a gene: 4. The CDR3 is CASSEAGDANTGELFF. In DNA form, the CDR3 reads TGTGCCAGCAGTGAGGCGGGGGATGCGAACACCGGGGAGCTGTTTTTT.

The chain is built from TRBV29-1 and TRBJ2-3, with TRBD2 matching 8 bases. Germline V gene data show CDR1 as SQVTM and CDR2 as ANQGSEA. The J segment lost 0 bases and the V segment lost 1 base, leaving 9 bases of the junction unmatched. The CDR3 spans 17 residues. For the CDR3, the DNA is TGCAGCGTTGAAGGACTGCGGGAGGTAACTAGCACAGATACGCAGTATTTT. It specifies CSVEGLREVTSTDTQYF.

J is TRBJ1-2 and V is TRBV28, with D maybe TRBD1 (5 bases). The germline V gene has CDR1 MDHEN and CDR2 SYDVKM. V was clipped by 6 bases and J by 4 bases, with 18 bases between them. The CDR3 sequence is 15 residues long. The CDR3 sequence is CASSPDGQGLYGYTF. The CDR3 DNA follows: TGTGCCAGCAGCCCAGACGGGCAGGGCCTCTATGGCTACACCTTC.

In this sample, this clonotype turned up a few times. The chain links TRBV6-1 to TRBJ2-7; 7 bases agree with TRBD2. Germline values: CDR1 MNHNS, CDR2 SASEGT. The CDR3 is made up of 15 amino acids. Trimming at V came to 1 base and at J to 3 bases, leaving 6 bases not matched to a gene. Here the CDR3 DNA reads TGTGCCAGCAGTGAAGATGGGCGGGGGTACTACGAGCAGTACTTC. It specifies CASSEDGRGYYEQYF.

This clonotype was observed many times. The CDR3: CASSLALGNSNQPQHF. CDR3 DNA sequence: TGTGCCAGCAGCTTGGCCTTGGGGAACAGCAATCAGCCCCAGCATTTT. This chain joins TRBV5-5 and TRBJ1-5; D is unclear. Germline loops: CDR1 SGHKS, CDR2 YYEKEE (reference sequence). V lost 0 bases and J lost 1, with 11 bases in between. The CDR3 runs to 16 residues.

This clonotype was recorded many times. The chain is built from TRBV15 and TRBJ2-5; either TRBD1 or TRBD2 may supply D (5 bases each). This CDR3 spans 14 amino acids. The germline V gene has CDR1 LNHNV and CDR2 YYDKDF (reference sequence). V was pared by 0 bases and J by 3 bases, with 8 bases between. The CDR3 coding sequence is TGTGCCACCAGCAGAGATCGAGGGGAAGAGACCCAGTACTTC. Translation: CATSRDRGEETQYF.

The chain employs TRBV4-1 and TRBJ2-3; a possible D gene is TRBD2 (6 bases). Looked up from germline, CDR1 is MGHRA and CDR2 is YSYEKL. V lost 1 base to trimming and J lost 0 bases, with 8 bases between them. CDR3 size: 15 residues. CDR3 region: CASSQGDSSTDTQYF. The CDR3, as DNA: TGCGCCAGCAGCCAAGGGGACTCAAGCACAGATACGCAGTATTTT.

This clonotype turned up a few times. V and J are TRBV10-3 and TRBJ2-5; D is possibly TRBD2 (5 bases). CDR3 length: 14 residues. Germline assignment: CDR1 ENHRY and CDR2 SYGVKD. The germline V and J ends were trimmed by 3 bases and 5 bases, with 13 bases remaining between them. The CDR3 DNA reads as TGTGCCATCAGTGATGGAGGCCGTCGGGAGACCCAGTACTTC. Translated, it gives CAISDGGRRETQYF.

This clonotype was seen ten or more times. This chain joins TRBV5-1 and TRBJ2-3; a weak D match, TRBD1 (6 bases). Per the germline V gene, CDR1 is SGHRS and CDR2 is YFSETQ. Trimming removed 4 bases from V and 6 bases from J, with 12 bases in between. CDR3 length: 13 amino acids. The CDR3 here is CASSLYDRDTQYF. CDR3 bases: TGCGCCAGCAGCCTATACGACAGGGATACGCAGTATTTT.

This clonotype was seen many times. J is TRBJ1-2 and V is TRBV11-2; D ambiguous. Looked up from germline, CDR1 is SGHAT and CDR2 is FQNNGV. Deletions cut 2 bases from V and 6 bases from J, with 13 bases between. The CDR3 contains 14 residues. CDR3 DNA: TGTGCCAGCAGCTTATCGGTCACTGACCATGGCTACACCTTC. This gives the protein CASSLSVTDHGYTF.

The J gene is TRBJ2-2, the V gene TRBV2; 8 positions agree with TRBD2. CDR1 is SNHLY and CDR2 is FYNNEI in the germline V gene. The V gene end was trimmed by 7 bases and the J gene end by 5 bases; junction bases not matched to a gene: 3. This CDR3 has 13 residues. The CDR3 sequence is CASKSGRTGELFF. The CDR3 DNA is TGTGCCAGCAAAAGCGGGAGAACCGGGGAGCTGTTTTTT.